This TCR beta chain was found in a study of blood T cell repertoires in COVID-19. Original analysis: Reference gene primer amplification yielded estimated nucleated cell counts. Measured with immunoSEQ multiplex PCR; TCRdb has only the in-frame clones, and not every one. V and J calls and clone size come straight from that table; D and trimming were deduced from the DNA. The sample holds 150,000 to 200,000 clones, approximately 90% seen once. A Seattle source enrolled patients during active infection and followed them longitudinally. The TCR sequence derives from a young man with COVID-19, enrolled during active disease. The sequenced sample was peripheral blood.

The CDR3 protein is CSASISLSNQPQHF. CDR3 nucleotide sequence: TGCAGTGCTAGTATATCCTTAAGCAATCAGCCCCAGCATTTT. The chain recombines TRBV20-1 with TRBJ1-5; D is undetermined. Germline CDR1 DFQATT, CDR2 SNEGSKA (reference sequence). The CDR3 is 14 amino acids. Between the trimmed V and J ends, which lost 3 bases and 1 base, there was a span of 10 bases.